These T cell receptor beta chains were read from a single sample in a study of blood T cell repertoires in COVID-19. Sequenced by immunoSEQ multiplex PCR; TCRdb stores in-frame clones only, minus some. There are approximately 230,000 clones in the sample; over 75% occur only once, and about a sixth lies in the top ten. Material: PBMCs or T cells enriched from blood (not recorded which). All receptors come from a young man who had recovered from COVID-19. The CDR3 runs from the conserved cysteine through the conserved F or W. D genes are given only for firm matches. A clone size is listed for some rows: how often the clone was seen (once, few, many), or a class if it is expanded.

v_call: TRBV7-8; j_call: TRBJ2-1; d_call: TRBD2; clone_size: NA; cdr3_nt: TGTGCCAGCAGCGTCCGCCGTCTAACTAGCGTCTCATCCTACAATGAGCAGTTCTTC; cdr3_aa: CASSVRRLTSVSSYNEQFF
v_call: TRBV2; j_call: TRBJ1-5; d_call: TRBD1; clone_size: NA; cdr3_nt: TGTGCCAGCAGCGATCCGGACAGGCCCTCACAGCCCCAGCATTTT; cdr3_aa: CASSDPDRPSQPQHF
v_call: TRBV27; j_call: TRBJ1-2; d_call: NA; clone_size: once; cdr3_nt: TGTGCCAGCAGGCTCAGCGACTATGGCTACACCTTC; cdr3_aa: CASRLSDYGYTF
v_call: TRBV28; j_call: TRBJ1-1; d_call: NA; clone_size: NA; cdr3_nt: TGTGCCAGCAGTAGGGGGGGCACTGAAGCTTTCTTT; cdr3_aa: CASSRGGTEAFF
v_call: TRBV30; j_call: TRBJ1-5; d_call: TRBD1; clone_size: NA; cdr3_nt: TGTGCCTGGAGTGCCCACCCGGGACAGGGGGCGCGGAATCAGCCCCAGCATTTT; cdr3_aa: CAWSAHPGQGARNQPQHF
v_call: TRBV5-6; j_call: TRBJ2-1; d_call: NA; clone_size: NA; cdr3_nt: TGTGCCAGCAGCTCCTTACAGGGCCTGAGCTCCTACAATGAGCAGTTCTTC; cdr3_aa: CASSSLQGLSSYNEQFF
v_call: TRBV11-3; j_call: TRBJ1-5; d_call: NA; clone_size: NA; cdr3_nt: TGTGCCAGCAGCTTAGTCCTTCGGGAGAATAGCAATCAGCCCCAGCATTTT; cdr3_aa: CASSLVLRENSNQPQHF
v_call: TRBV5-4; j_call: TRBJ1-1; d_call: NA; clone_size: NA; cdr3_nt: TGTGCCAGCAGCTTTGGGAGGATTCGGAACACTGAAGCTTTCTTT; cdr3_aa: CASSFGRIRNTEAFF
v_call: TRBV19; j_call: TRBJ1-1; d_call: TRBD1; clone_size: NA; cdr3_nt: TGTGCCAGTAGTACACAGGGGGCGAGCACTGAAGCTTTCTTT; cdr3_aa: CASSTQGASTEAFF
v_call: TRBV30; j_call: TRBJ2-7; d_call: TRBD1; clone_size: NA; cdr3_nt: TGTGCCTGGAGTGTACAGGGGGCCGACGAGCAGTACTTC; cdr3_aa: CAWSVQGADEQYF
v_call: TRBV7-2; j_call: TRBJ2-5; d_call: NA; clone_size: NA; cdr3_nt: TGTGCCAGCAGCTTAAACTCACTACCCGGGGAGACCCAGTACTTC; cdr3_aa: CASSLNSLPGETQYF
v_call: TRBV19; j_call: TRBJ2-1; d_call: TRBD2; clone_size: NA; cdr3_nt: TGTGCCAGTAAAAATAGCGGGAGGGATTTTGGGAATGAGCAGTTCTTC; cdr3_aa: CASKNSGRDFGNEQFF
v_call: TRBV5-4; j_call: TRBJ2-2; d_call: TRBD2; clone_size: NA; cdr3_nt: TGTGCCAGCAGCAAGGAGGCGGGAGCCCTCACCGGGGAGCTGTTTTTT; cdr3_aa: CASSKEAGALTGELFF
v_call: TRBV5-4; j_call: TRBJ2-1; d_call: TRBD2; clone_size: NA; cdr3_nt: TGTGCCAGCAGCTATACTAGCGGGAGTGTCGGGGGAAATGAGCAGTTCTTC; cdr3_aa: CASSYTSGSVGGNEQFF
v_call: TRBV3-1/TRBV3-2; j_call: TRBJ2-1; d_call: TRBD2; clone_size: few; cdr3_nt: TGTGCCAGCAGCCAGGGACTAGCACTAGACAATGAGCAGTTCTTC; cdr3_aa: CASSQGLALDNEQFF
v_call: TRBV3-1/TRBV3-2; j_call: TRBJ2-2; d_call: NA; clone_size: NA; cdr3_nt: TGTGCCAGCAGCCAAGATGCGGCAATTGCATATACCGGGGAGCTGTTTTTT; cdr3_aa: CASSQDAAIAYTGELFF
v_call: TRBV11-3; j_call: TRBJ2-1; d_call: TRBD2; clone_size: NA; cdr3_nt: TGTGCCAGCAGCTCCGGACTAGCGGGGGATGAGCAGTTCTTC; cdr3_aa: CASSSGLAGDEQFF
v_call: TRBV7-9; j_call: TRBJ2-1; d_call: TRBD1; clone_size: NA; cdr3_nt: TGTGCCAGCAGCACCTTCGACAGGGCGGTGTTCTTC; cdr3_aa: CASSTFDRAVFF
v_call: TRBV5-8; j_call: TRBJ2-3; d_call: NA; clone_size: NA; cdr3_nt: TGTGCCAGCAGCTCTCGGGATTTCACAGATACGCAGTATTTT; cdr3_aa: CASSSRDFTDTQYF
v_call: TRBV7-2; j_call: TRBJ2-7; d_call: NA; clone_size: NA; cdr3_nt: TGTGCCAGCAGCCCCGGGACTGTTACCTACGAGCAGTACTTC; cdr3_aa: CASSPGTVTYEQYF
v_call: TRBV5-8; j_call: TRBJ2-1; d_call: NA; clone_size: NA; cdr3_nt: TGTGCCAGCAGCTTGGTACTAAGAGTACATGAGCAGTTCTTC; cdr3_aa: CASSLVLRVHEQFF
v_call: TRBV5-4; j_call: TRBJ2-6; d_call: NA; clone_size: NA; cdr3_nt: TGTGCCAGCAGCGCTCTAGGGGCGGGGGCCAACGTCCTGACTTTC; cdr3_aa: CASSALGAGANVLTF
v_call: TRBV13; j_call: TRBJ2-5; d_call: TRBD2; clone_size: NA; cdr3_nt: TGTGCCAGCAGCTCCCGGGCGGGAGGCAGGAAGACCCAGTACTTC; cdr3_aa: CASSSRAGGRKTQYF
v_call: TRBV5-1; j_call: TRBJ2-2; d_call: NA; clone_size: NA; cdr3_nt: TGCGCCAGCAGCTCCTCCGGGAGGAACACCGGGGAGCTGTTTTTT; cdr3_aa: CASSSSGRNTGELFF
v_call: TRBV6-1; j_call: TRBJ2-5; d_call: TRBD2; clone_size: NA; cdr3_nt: TGTGCCAGCAGTGATGCTAGCGGGGGGCCAGAGACCCAGTACTTC; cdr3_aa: CASSDASGGPETQYF
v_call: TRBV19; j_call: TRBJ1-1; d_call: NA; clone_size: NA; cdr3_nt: TGTGCCAGTACCATTCCAGGGGTAGACACTGAAGCTTTCTTT; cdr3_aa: CASTIPGVDTEAFF
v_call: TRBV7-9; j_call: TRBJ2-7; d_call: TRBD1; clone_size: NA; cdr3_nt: TGTGCCAGCAGCTTGGGGACAGGTGACGAGCAGTACTTC; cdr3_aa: CASSLGTGDEQYF
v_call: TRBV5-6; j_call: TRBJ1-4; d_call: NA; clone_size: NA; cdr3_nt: TGTGCCAGCAGCCCTGGCCAAGGGGCTAATGAAAAACTGTTTTTT; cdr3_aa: CASSPGQGANEKLFF
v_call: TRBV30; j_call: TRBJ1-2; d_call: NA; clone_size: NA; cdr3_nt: TGTGCCTGGAGTCCTACCGGGACTCTTGGCTACACCTTC; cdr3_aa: CAWSPTGTLGYTF
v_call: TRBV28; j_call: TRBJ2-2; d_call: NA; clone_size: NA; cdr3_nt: TGTGCCAGCAACGTTTACTCGGACACCGGGGAGCTGTTTTTT; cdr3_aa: CASNVYSDTGELFF
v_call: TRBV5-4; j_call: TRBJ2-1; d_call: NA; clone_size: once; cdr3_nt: TGTGCCAGCAGCTTGGGTCTGCGATCCGGCTACAATGAGCAGTTCTTC; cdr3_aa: CASSLGLRSGYNEQFF
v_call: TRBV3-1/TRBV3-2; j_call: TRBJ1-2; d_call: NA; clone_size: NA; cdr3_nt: TGTGCCAGCAGGGAACCAGGGGCAGGCTACACCTTC; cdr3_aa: CASREPGAGYTF
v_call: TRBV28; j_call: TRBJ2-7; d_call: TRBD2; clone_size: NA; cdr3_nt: TGTGCCAGCAGTTTACTAGCGGGAGCCTTCCCCTACGAGCAGTACTTC; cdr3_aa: CASSLLAGAFPYEQYF
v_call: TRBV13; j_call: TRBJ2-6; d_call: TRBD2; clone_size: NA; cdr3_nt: TGTGCCACGAGAAACGAGGGACTAGCGGGGGGCGGTGGGGCCAACGTCCTGACTTTC; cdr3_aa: CATRNEGLAGGGGANVLTF
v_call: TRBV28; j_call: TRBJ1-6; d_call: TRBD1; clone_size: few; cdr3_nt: TGTGCCAGCGGGTCCGGACAGGGGGATTCACCCCTCCACTTT; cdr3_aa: CASGSGQGDSPLHF
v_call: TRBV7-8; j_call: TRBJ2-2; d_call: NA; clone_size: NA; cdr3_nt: TGTGCCAGCAGCTTAGGACAGACGAACACCGGGGAGCTGTTTTTT; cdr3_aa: CASSLGQTNTGELFF
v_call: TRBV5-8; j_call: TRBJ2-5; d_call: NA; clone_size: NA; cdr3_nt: TGTGCCAGCAGCTTGACGCGGGAACGGGGGACCCAGTACTTC; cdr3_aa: CASSLTRERGTQYF
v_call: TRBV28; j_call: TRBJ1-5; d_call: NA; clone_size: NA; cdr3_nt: TGTGCCAGCAGTCCATATTCCCCAGATCAGCCCCAGCATTTT; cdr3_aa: CASSPYSPDQPQHF
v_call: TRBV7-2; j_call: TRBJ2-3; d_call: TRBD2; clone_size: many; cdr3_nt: TGTGCCAGCAGCGGGCCCGGGGGGAGCACAGATACGCAGTATTTT; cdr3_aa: CASSGPGGSTDTQYF
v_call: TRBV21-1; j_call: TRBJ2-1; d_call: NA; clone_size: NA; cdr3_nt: TGTGCCAGCAGCTTGGGACTAGGGCGAGAGCAGTTCTTC; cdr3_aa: CASSLGLGREQFF
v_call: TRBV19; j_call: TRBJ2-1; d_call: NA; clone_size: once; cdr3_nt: TGTGCCAGTAGTATGTCGGCTAGCGAGTACAATGAGCAGTTCTTC; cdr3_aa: CASSMSASEYNEQFF
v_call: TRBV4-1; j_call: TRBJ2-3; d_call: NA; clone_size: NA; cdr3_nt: TGCGCCAGCAGCCAAGATCGAGCGGAGACAGATACGCAGTATTTT; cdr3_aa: CASSQDRAETDTQYF
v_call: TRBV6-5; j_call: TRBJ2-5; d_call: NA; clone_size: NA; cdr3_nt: TGTGCCAGTAACGCGGACTTTCAAGAGACCCAGTACTTC; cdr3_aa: CASNADFQETQYF
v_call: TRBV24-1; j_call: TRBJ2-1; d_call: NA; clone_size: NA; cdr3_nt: TGTGCCACCAGTGACCGCTATACCGAGCAGTTCTTC; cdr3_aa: CATSDRYTEQFF
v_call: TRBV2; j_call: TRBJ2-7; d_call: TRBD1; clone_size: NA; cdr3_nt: TGTGCCAGCAGGACGGACAGGATCGAGCAGTACTTC; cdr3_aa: CASRTDRIEQYF
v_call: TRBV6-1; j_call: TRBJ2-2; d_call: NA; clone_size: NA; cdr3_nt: TGTGCCAGCAGTGGACTGGGGATACAGGCCCCGGGCACCGGGGAGCTGTTTTTT; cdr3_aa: CASSGLGIQAPGTGELFF
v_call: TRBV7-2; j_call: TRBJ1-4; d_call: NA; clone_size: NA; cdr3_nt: TGTGCCAGCAGCTCAGGGATGGGTGAAAAACTGTTTTTT; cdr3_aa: CASSSGMGEKLFF
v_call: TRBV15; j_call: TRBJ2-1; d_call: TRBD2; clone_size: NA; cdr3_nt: TGTGCCACCTCCCCGGGACTAGAATCATCCGAGCAGTTCTTC; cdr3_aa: CATSPGLESSEQFF
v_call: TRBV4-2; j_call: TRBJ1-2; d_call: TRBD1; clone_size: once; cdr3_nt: TGTGCCAGCAGCACCCGGGACAGCCAAAACTATGGCTACACCTTC; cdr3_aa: CASSTRDSQNYGYTF
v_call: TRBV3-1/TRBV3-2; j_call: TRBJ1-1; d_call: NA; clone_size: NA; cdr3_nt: TGTGCCAGCAGCCAAATGGGGGCCGTGGCGTTCTTT; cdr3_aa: CASSQMGAVAFF